This T cell receptor beta chain was sequenced for a study of human T cells and chemical hapten exposure. In this sample, this clonotype turned up many times. Its antigen remains unknown. Time point in this sample: patch test 1, 2 weeks after DPC sensitization. As for treatment: therapeutic diphenylcyclopropenone sensitization with weekly scalp DPC. TCRdb analysed the RACE reads with MiXCR anew, one entry per CDR3 protein. This table has approximately 340,000 distinct CDR3 sequences, about 7% appearing once. Whole-study results and caveats: The number of TCRs above 1 in 1000 frequency did not change after DPC sensitization.

Trimming took 6 bases from V and 2 from J, leaving 8 bases between them. This CDR3 has 14 amino acids. Germline lookup yields CDR1 SGHTA and CDR2 FQGTGA. The receptor comes from a woman aged 18-29 years with alopecia areata. Some clones in this sample may be carry-over from other donors' samples. The chain combines TRBV7-3 with TRBJ2-6; D uncertain. Sample: whole blood, taken in connection with sensitization to the hapten diphenylcyclopropenone (DPC). The CDR3 DNA follows: TGTGCCAGCAGTCACGGCACTGGGGCCAACGTCCTGACTTTC. It yields the protein CASSHGTGANVLTF.